This TCR beta chain was identified in a study of cytomegalovirus exposure and HLA in healthy donors. Nominally healthy donors were sampled, though unrecorded immune exposures were likely. Germline CDR1 reads SQVTM; CDR2 reads ANQGSEA. The length of the CDR3 is 16 residues. Trimming took 4 bases from V and 6 from J, leaving 22 bases between them. A multiplex PCR was run with 60 Vbeta primers and 13 Jbeta primers. Generated by immunoSEQ multiplex PCR, the TCRdb table keeps only in-frame clones and is missing some. The sample contains over 100,000 clones, roughly three fifths of which appear only once. This chain connects TRBV29-1 to TRBJ2-1, with a weak D call TRBD1 (5 bases). Sequencing was done on a sample of PBMCs. The sequence derives from a man aged 18 to 30 in good health and CMV-seronegative. This CDR3 is CSVGGLMGQGFNEQFF. CDR3 nucleotides: TGCAGCGTTGGGGGATTGATGGGGCAGGGATTCAATGAGCAGTTCTTC.